This T cell receptor beta chain came from a study of shared clonotypes between healthy human individuals (dated by TCRdb to about 2020). Study-level background: A couple of women and a few men aged 18 to 49 years were included in the cohort. Per donor, three plates each were used for CD4 naive and CD4 memory, two for CD8 naive, and one for CD8 memory. To estimate repertoire size and how much clonotypes are shared between individuals, the study performed deep sequencing of blood TCR repertoires from five healthy adults. To increase sequencing depth and limit assay-specific biases, TCR repertoire library preparation and sequencing were carried out by different laboratories using diverse techniques. Between about 0.8 and 8.9 billion PBMCs per donor were obtained by leukapheresis.

CDR1 and CDR2 are drawn from the germline V gene: SGHVS, FQNEAQ. V lost 5 bases and J lost 3 bases; the stretch between them is 12 bases long. Its CDR3 holds 14 amino acids, cysteine through phenylalanine. Only CDR3 DNA is held: 42 bases, read in frame from base 1. A note on this clone: Its antigen is still unknown. No much larger clone exists at a distance of one base, and base qualities are not known.

CD8 naive samples were obtained by positive selection for CCR7 among CD45RO-negative cells, yielding a CD45RA+CCR7+ population from which TemRA cells were excluded. The donors were healthy, HIV-negative adults with no recently reported acute infections or vaccinations. Only Caucasian adults living in Nashville, Tennessee, USA were represented among the donors. After blood collection by leukapheresis, PBMCs were isolated using Ficoll-Histopaque density gradient centrifugation and then cryopreserved in the vapor phase of liquid nitrogen. Analytical flow cytometry was used to check the purity and quantity of every magnetically sorted T cell population. Genomic DNA was isolated from each sorted fraction and quantified by UV absorbance on a Nanodrop 2000c. TCR CDR3 regions were amplified from genomic DNA by multiplex PCR using the deep immunoSEQ assay. Extracted genomic DNA from each cell subset was spread evenly across all wells of several immunoSEQ 96-well plates, with each plate serving as a replicate. For sorted subsets, each replicate PCR was loaded with roughly 200 ng genomic DNA, equivalent to about 30,000 T cell genomes. The purified libraries were quantified using a Qubit 3.0 fluorometer, sized with a Bioanalyzer 2100, and then quantified again using the KAPA Library Quantification kit. Every immunoSEQ 96-well plate was sequenced on a separate single-read 150-cycle Illumina NextSeq 550 flow cell. The study's own analysis went as follows. The immunoSEQ output contained only junctional sequences without quality scores, so filtering could not match that applied to full-length reads. To assign V/J genes and CDR3, sequences were annotated against IMGT germline references using PyIR, a Python wrapper for IgBLAST v1.9. Any read was removed if the V/J assignment was weak (E-value above 1e-6), the CDR3 was missing, or the read contained stop codons, out-of-frame junctions, or ambiguous translated residues. V3J clonotypes were defined as sequences sharing the same inferred V gene, J gene, and CDR3 amino acid sequence. To compute the percentage overlap between repertoires, the number of shared unique clonotypes was divided by the size of the smaller repertoire. RTK rarefaction, the Chao1 estimator, and Recon v2.1 estimates of unobserved clonotypes were used to assess repertoire richness. OLGA was used to compute generation probabilities for all TCRbeta clonotypes that the gDNA method yielded from a handful of donors. TCRdb stores this immuneACCESS table with in-frame sequences only. Part of the clones is absent; in the studies checked, under half of the shortfall reflects unresolved V genes, and no reason is known for the rest. The V and J calls and the clone size are those of that table, but D and trimming were determined from the DNA. The sample table contains some 2.1 million clones; only one count was recorded for about 93% of them. About 1.7% of the sample is in the top ten clones.

Study-wide findings and limitations: Sampling was restricted to blood, and TCR repertoires in tissue are likely to differ from TCR repertoires in blood. Larger estimated clonotype richness was generally found for naive subsets than for memory subsets. Compared with non-shared clonotypes, clonotypes shared by all four sorted-subset donors had higher generation probabilities. The small number of donors limited the genetic and exposure-history diversity represented. Across four donors, roughly 5% of naive CD4, 3.5% of naive CD8, under 2.5% of memory CD4, and roughly 0.41% of memory CD8 clonotypes were shared. Incomplete sequencing was indicated by rarefaction of sorted-subset datasets, despite the large sequencing depth. Pairwise subsampling indicated that sequencing depth was expected to affect the degree of clonotype sharing among donors.

The chain employs TRBV7-8 and TRBJ2-3, with the D gene too uncertain to name. Sequenced sample: naive CD8+ T cells from PBMCs. Taken with the paper, the label for cell subset or site translates to: CD45RA+CCR7+. This receptor was taken from a man in his late teens or twenties in good health. Some clones in this sample may be carry-over from other donors' samples. The CDR3 reads CASSPGPRTDTQYF. The DNA sequence reads TGTGCCAGCAGCCCCGGCCCGCGGACAGATACGCAGTATTTT.